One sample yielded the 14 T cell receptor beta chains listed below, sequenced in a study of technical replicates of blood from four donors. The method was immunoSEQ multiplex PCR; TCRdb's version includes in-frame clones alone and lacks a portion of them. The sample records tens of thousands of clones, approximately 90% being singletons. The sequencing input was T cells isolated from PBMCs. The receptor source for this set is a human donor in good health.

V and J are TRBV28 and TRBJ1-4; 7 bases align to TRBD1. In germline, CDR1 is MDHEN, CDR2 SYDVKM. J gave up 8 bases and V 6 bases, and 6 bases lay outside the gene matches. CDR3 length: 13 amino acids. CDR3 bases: TGTGCCAGCAGGAAACAGGGGCCAGAAAAACTGTTTTTT. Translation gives CASRKQGPEKLFF.

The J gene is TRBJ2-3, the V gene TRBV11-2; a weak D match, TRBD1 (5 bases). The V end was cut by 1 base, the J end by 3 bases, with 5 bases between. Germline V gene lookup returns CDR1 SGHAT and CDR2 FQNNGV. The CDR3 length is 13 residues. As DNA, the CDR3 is TGTGCCAGCAGCTTAGCAGGGACAGATACGCAGTATTTT. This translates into CASSLAGTDTQYF.

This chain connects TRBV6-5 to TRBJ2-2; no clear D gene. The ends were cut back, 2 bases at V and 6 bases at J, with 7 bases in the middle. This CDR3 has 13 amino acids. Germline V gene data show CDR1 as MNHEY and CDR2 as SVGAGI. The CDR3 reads CASSYSRSGELFF. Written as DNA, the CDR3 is TGTGCCAGCAGTTACAGCAGGTCCGGGGAGCTGTTTTTT.

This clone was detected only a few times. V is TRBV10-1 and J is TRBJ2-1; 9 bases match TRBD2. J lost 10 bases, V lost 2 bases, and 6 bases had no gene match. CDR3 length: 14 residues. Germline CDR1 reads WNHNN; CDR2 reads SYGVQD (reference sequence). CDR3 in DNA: TGCGCCAGCAGTGAGGCTAGCGGGGTGGGGGAGCAGTTCTTC. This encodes CASSEASGVGEQFF.

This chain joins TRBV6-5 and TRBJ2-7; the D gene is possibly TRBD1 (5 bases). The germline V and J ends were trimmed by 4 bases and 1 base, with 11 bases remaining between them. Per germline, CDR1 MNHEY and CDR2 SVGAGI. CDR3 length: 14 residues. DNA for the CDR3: TGTGCCAGCAGTTTCGGGCAGGGTTCCTACGAGCAGTACTTC. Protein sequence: CASSFGQGSYEQYF.

The CDR3 bases are TGTGCCAGCAGCTTTTTAGCGGGAGGGCTCGAGCAGTACTTC. Protein product: CASSFLAGGLEQYF. The rearrangement links TRBV5-4 to TRBJ2-7; 11 bases are shared with TRBD2. CDR1 and CDR2 from the germline V gene are SGHNT and YYREEE (reference sequence). This CDR3 has 14 residues. Trimming took 2 bases from V and 6 from J; bases not matched to a gene: 4.

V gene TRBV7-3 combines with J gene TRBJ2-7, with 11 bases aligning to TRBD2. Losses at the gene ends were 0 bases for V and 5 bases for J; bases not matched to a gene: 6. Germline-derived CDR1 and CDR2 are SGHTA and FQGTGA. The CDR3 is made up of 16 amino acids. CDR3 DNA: TGTGCCAGCAGCTTAACGCCGGGACTAGCGGTCCACGAGCAGTACTTC. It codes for CASSLTPGLAVHEQYF. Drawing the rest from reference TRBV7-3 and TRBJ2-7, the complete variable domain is GAGVSQTPSNKVTEKGKYVELRCDPISGHTALYWYRQSLGQGPEFLIYFQGTGAADDSGLPNDRFFAVRPEGSVSTLKIQRTERGDSAVYLCASSLTPGLAVHEQYFGPGTRLTVT.

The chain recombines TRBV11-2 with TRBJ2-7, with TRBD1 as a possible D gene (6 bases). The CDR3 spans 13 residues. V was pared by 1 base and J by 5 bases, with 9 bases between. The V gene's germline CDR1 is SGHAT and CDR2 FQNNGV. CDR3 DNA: TGTGCCAGCAGCTTAGGACAGGACAACGAGCAGTACTTC. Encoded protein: CASSLGQDNEQYF.

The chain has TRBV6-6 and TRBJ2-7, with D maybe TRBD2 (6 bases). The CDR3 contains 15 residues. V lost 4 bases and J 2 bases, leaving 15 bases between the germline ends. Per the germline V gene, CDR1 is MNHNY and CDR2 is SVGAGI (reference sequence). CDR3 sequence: CASSSRDFPPYEQYF. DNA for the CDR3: TGTGCCAGCAGTTCCCGGGACTTTCCACCCTACGAGCAGTACTTC.

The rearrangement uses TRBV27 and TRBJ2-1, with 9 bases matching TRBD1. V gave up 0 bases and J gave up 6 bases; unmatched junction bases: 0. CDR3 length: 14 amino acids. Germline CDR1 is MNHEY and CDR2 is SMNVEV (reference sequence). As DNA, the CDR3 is TGTGCCAGCAGTTTATCGACAGGGGGCAATGAGCAGTTCTTC. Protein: CASSLSTGGNEQFF.

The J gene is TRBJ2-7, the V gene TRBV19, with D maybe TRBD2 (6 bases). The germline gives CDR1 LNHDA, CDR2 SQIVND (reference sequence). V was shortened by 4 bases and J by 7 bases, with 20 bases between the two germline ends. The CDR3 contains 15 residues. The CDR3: CASSNLGGRGWEQYF. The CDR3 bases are TGTGCCAGTAGTAACCTGGGGGGAAGGGGCTGGGAGCAGTACTTC.

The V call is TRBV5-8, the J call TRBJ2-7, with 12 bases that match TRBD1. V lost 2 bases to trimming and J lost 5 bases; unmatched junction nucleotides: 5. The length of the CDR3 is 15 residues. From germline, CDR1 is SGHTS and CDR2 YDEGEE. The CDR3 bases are TGTGCCAGCAGCTTTCTGGGACAGGGGGCCGACGAGCAGTACTTC. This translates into CASSFLGQGADEQYF.

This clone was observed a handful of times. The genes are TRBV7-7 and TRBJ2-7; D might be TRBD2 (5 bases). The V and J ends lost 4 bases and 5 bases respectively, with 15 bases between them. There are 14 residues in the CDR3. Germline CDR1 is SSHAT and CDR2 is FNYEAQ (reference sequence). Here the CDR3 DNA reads TGTGCCAGCAGCTCCCATCCCGGGGTCAACGAGCAGTACTTC. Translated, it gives CASSSHPGVNEQYF.

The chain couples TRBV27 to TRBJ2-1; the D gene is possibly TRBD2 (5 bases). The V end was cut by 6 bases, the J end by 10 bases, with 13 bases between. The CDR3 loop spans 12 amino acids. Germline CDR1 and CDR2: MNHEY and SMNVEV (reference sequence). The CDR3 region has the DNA TGTGCCAGCAGGAGAACTAGTGGCGAGCAGTTCTTC. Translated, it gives CASRRTSGEQFF.